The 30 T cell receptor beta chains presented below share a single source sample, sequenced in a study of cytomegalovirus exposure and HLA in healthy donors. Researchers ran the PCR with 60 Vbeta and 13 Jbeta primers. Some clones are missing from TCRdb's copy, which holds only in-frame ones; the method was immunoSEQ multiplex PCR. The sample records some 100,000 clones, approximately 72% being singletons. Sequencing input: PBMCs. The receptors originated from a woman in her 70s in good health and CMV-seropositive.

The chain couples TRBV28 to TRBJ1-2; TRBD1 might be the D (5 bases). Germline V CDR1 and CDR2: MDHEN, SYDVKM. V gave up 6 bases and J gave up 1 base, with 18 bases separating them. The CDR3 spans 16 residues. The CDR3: CASRGLTVRVNYGYTF. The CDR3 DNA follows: TGTGCCAGCAGGGGCCTGACAGTTAGAGTTAACTATGGCTACACCTTC.

In nucleotides, the CDR3 is TGTGCCAGGGGCGGACTAGCGGGGGACAATGAGCAGTTCTTC. Residues: CARGGLAGDNEQFF. V and J are TRBV2 and TRBJ2-1; TRBD2 matches at 13 bases. Per germline, CDR1 SNHLY and CDR2 FYNNEI. With 9 bases clipped from V and 5 bases from J, the junction kept 4 bases outside the gene matches. This CDR3 comprises 14 residues. Using reference TRBV2 and TRBJ2-1 for the parts outside the CDR3, the full variable domain is EPEVTQTPSHQVTQMGQEVILRCVPISNHLYFYWYRQILGQKVEFLVSFYNNEISEKSEIFDDQFSVERPDGSNFTLKIRSTKLEDSAMYFCARGGLAGDNEQFFGPGTRLTVL.

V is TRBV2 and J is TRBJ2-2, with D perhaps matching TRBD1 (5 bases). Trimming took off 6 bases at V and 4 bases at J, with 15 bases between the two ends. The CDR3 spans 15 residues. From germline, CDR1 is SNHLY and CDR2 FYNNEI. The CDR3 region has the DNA TGTGCCAGCAGACAGGCGTACAGAACCACCGGGGAGCTGTTTTTT. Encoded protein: CASRQAYRTTGELFF.

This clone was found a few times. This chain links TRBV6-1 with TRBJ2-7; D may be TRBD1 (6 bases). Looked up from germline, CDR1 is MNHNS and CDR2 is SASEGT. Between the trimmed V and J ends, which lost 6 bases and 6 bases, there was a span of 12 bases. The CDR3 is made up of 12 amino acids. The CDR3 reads CASSYRVLEQYF. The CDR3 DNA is TGTGCCAGCAGCTACAGGGTCCTCGAGCAGTACTTC.

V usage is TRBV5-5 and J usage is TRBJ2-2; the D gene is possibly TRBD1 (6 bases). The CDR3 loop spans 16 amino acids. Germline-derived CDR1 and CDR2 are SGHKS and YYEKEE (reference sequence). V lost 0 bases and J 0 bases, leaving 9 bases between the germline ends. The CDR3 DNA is TGTGCCAGCAGCTTGGTGGGGACACCGAACACCGGGGAGCTGTTTTTT. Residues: CASSLVGTPNTGELFF. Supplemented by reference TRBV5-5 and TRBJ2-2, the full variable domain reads DAGVTQSPTHLIKTRGQQVTLRCSPISGHKSVSWYQQVLGQGPQFIFQYYEKEERGRGNFPDRFSARQFPNYSSELNVNALLLGDSALYLCASSLVGTPNTGELFFGEGSRLTVL.

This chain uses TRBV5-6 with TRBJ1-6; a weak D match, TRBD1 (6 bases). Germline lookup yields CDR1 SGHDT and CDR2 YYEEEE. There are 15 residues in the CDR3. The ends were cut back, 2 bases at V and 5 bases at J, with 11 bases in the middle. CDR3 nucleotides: TGTGCCAGCAGCTTACAGGGATTTAATAATTCACCCCTCCACTTT. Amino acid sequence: CASSLQGFNNSPLHF. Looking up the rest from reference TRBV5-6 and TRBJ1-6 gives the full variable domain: DAGVTQSPTHLIKTRGQQVTLRCSPKSGHDTVSWYQQALGQGPQFIFQYYEEEERQRGNFPDRFSGHQFPNYSSELNVNALLLGDSALYLCASSLQGFNNSPLHFGNGTRLTVT.

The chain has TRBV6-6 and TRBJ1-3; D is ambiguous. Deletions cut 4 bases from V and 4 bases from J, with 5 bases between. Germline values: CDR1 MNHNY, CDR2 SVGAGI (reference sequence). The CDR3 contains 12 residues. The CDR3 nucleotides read TGTGCCAGCAGTTGGCAGGGAAACACCATATATTTT. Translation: CASSWQGNTIYF.

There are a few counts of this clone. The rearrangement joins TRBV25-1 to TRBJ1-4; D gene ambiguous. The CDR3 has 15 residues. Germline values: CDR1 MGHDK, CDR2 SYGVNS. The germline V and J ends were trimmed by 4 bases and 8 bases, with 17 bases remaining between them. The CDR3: CASSAPSGVGEKLFF. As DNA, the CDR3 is TGTGCCAGCAGTGCCCCGAGCGGGGTGGGAGAAAAACTGTTTTTT.

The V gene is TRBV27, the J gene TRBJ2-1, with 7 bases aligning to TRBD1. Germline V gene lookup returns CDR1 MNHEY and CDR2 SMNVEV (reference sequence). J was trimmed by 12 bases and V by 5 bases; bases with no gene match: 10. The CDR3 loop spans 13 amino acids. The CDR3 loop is CASSLRDSLGQFF. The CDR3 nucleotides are TGTGCCAGCAGTCTACGGGACAGCCTAGGGCAGTTCTTC.

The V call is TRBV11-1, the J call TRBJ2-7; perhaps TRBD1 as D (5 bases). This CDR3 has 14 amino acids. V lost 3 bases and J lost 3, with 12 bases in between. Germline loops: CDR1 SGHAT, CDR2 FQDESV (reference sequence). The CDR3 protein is CASSFQGRDYEQYF. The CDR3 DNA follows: TGTGCCAGCAGCTTTCAGGGAAGGGACTACGAGCAGTACTTC.

CDR3 amino acids: CASLTGEDYEQYF. Here the CDR3 DNA reads TGTGCCAGCCTGACTGGCGAGGACTACGAGCAGTACTTC. The chain uses TRBV2 and TRBJ2-7; D remains unclear. V was clipped by 8 bases and J by 3 bases, with 14 bases between them. CDR3 length: 13 amino acids. The germline V gene has CDR1 SNHLY and CDR2 FYNNEI.

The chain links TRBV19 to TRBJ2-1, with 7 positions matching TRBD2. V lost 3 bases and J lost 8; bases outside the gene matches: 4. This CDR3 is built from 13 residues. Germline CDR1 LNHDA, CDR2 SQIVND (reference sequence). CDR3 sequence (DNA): TGTGCCAGTAGTATCCCCCGGGGGGATGAGCAGTTCTTC. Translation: CASSIPRGDEQFF. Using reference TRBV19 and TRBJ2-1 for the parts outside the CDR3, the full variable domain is DGGITQSPKYLFRKEGQNVTLSCEQNLNHDAMYWYRQDPGQGLRLIYYSQIVNDFQKGDIAEGYSVSREKKESFPLTVTSAQKNPTAFYLCASSIPRGDEQFFGPGTRLTVL.

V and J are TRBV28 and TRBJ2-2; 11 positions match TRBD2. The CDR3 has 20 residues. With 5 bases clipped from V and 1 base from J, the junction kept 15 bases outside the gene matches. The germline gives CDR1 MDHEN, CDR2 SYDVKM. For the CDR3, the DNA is TGTGCCAGCAGTCCATTCTCGGGGAAACTAGCGGGGGTGAACACCGGGGAGCTGTTTTTT. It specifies CASSPFSGKLAGVNTGELFF.

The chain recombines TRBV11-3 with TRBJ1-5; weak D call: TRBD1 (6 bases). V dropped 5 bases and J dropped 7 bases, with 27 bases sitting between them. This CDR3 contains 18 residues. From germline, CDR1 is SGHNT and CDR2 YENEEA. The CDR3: CASSIRARGRNQPQPQHF. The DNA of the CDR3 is TGTGCCAGCAGCATAAGAGCGCGGGGGCGAAACCAACCGCAGCCCCAGCATTTT.

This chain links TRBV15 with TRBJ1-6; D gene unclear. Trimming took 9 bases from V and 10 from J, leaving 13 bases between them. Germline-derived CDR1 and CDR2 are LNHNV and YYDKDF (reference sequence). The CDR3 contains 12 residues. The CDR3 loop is CATSGFGSPLHF. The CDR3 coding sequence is TGTGCCACATCTGGCTTTGGCTCACCCCTCCACTTT.

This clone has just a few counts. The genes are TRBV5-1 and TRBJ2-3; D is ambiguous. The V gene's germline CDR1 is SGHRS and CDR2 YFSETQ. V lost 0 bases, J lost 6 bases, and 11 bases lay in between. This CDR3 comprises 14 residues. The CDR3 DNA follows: TGCGCCAGCAGCTTGGCTCCTCTCTCGGATACGCAGTATTTT. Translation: CASSLAPLSDTQYF. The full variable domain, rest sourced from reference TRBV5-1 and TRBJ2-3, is KAGVTQTPRYLIKTRGQQVTLSCSPISGHRSVSWYQQTPGQGLQFLFEYFSETQRNKGNFPGRFSGRQFSNSRSEMNVSTLELGDSALYLCASSLAPLSDTQYFGPGTRLTVL.

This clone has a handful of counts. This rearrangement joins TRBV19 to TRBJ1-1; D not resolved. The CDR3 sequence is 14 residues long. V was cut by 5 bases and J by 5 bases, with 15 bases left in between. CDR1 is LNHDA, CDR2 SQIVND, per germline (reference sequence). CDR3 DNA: TGTGCCAGTAGTGGCTGGTCCCGGAGAACTGAAGCTTTCTTT. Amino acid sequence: CASSGWSRRTEAFF.

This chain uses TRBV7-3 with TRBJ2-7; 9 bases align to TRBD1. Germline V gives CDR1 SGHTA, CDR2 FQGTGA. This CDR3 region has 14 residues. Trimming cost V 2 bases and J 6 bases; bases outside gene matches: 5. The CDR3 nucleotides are TGTGCCAGCAGCTTAGGGGACAGGGCGGCCGAGCAGTACTTC. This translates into CASSLGDRAAEQYF. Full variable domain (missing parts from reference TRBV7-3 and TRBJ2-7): GAGVSQTPSNKVTEKGKYVELRCDPISGHTALYWYRQSLGQGPEFLIYFQGTGAADDSGLPNDRFFAVRPEGSVSTLKIQRTERGDSAVYLCASSLGDRAAEQYFGPGTRLTVT.

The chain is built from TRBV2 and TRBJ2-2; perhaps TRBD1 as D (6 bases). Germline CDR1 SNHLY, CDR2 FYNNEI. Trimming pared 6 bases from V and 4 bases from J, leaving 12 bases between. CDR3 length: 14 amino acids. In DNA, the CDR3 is TGTGCCAGCAGCCCCGGACAGTCCACCGGGGAGCTGTTTTTT. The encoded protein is CASSPGQSTGELFF.

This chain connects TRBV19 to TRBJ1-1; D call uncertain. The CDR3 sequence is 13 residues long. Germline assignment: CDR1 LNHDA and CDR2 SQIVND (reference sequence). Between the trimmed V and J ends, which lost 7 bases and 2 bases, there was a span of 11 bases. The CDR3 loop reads CASKFGSNTEAFF. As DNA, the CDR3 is TGTGCCAGTAAATTCGGGAGCAACACTGAAGCTTTCTTT.

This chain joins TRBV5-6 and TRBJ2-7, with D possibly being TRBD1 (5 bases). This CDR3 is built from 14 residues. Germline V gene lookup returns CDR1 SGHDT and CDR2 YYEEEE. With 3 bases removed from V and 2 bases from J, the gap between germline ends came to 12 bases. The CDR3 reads CASSSRKTAYEQYF. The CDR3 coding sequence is TGTGCCAGCAGCTCTAGAAAGACAGCCTACGAGCAGTACTTC.

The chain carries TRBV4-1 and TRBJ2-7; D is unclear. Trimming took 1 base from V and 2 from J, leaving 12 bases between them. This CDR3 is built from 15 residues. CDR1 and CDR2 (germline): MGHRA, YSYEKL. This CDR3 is CASSQGLSAAYEQYF. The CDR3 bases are TGCGCCAGCAGCCAAGGACTTAGTGCTGCCTACGAGCAGTACTTC.

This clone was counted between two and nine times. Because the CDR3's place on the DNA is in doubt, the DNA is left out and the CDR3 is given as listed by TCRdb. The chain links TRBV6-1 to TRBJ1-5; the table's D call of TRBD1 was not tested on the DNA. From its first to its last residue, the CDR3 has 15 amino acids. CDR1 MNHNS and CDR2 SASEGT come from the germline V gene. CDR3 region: CATRRDTIAISPSIF.

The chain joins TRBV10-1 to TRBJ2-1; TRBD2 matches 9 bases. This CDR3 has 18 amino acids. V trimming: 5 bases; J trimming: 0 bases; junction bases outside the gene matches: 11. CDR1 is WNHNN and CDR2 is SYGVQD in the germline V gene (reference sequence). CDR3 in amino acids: CASSPYVLAGSSYNEQFF. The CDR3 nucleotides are TGCGCCAGCAGTCCGTACGTACTAGCGGGTAGCTCCTACAATGAGCAGTTCTTC.

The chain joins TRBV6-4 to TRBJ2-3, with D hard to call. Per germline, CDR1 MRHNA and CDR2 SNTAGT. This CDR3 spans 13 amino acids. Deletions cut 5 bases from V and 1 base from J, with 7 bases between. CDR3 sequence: CASSYRGTDTQYF. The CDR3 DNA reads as TGTGCCAGCAGTTACCGGGGCACAGATACGCAGTATTTT.

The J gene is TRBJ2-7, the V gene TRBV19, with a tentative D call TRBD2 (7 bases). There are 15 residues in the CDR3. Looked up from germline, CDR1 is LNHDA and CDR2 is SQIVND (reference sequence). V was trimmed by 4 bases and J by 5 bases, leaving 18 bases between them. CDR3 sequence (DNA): TGTGCCAGTAGTAACCGGGGGGCTAAGTCAGACGAGCAGTACTTC. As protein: CASSNRGAKSDEQYF.

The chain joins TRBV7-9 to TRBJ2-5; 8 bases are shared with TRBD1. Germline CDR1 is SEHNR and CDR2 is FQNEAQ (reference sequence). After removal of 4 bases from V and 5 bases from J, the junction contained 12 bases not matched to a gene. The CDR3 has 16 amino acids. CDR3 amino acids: CASSYQLRGQRETQYF. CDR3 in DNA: TGTGCCAGCAGCTACCAACTCAGGGGGCAGCGGGAGACCCAGTACTTC.

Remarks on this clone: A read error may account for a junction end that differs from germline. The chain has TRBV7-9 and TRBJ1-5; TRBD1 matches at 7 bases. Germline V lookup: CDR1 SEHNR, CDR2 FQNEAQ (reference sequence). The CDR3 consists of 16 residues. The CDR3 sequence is CSSSSPTGIGNQPQHF. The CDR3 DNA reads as TGTTCCAGCAGCTCCCCGACAGGGATCGGGAATCAGCCCCAGCATTTT.

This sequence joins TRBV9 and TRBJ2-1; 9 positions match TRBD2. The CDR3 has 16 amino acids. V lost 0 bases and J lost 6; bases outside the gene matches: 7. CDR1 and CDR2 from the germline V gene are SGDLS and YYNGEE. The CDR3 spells CASSVGVAGVSNEQFF. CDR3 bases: TGTGCCAGCAGCGTAGGTGTAGCGGGAGTTAGCAATGAGCAGTTCTTC.

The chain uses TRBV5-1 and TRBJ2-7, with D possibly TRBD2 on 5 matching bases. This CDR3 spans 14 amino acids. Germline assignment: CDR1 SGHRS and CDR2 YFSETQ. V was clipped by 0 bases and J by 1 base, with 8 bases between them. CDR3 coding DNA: TGCGCCAGCAGCTTGGCCGGGATATCCTACGAGCAGTACTTC. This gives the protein CASSLAGISYEQYF.